The 26 T cell receptor beta chains below were found in one sample sequenced in a study of T cells in Graves' hyperthyroidism and ophthalmopathy. Amplified regions were TCR beta CDR3 sequences from RNA transcripts. First-round RT-PCR of the TCR CDR3 relied on the HTBI primer set. MiXCR was run by TCRdb on the multiplex PCR reads, yielding one entry per CDR3 protein. The top ten clones hold approximately 35% of a sample with 250,000 to 350,000 distinct CDR3 sequences, approximately 16% of them seen once. The sample consisted of blood. The receptor set was obtained from a man aged 25 to 40 with Graves' hyperthyroidism.

In its sample, this clonotype was seen a few times. This chain joins TRBV15 and TRBJ2-3; no firm D call. Germline CDR1 reads LNHNV; CDR2 reads YYDKDF (reference sequence). The CDR3 is 12 residues long. With 3 bases removed from V and 9 bases from J, the gap between germline ends came to 10 bases. The CDR3 DNA is TGTGCCACCAGCAGTGAGGTGGTGACGCAGTATTTT. Translation: CATSSEVVTQYF.

The chain recombines TRBV3-1 with TRBJ2-5; possible D gene TRBD1, 5 bases. The CDR3 is made up of 11 amino acids. Trimming stripped 10 bases from V and 5 bases from J, with 11 bases between. Looked up from germline, CDR1 is LGHDT and CDR2 is YNNKEL (reference sequence). CDR3 nucleotide sequence: TGTGCCACAGGGATTGGGGAGACCCAGTACTTC. Translation: CATGIGETQYF.

This clonotype was detected many times. This chain uses TRBV6-5 with TRBJ1-3; weak D call: TRBD1 (5 bases). This CDR3 contains 17 residues. The germline V gene has CDR1 MNHEY and CDR2 SVGAGI. V was trimmed by 2 bases and J by 6 bases, leaving 20 bases between them. The CDR3 here is CASSYTPGLDSQNTIYF. DNA of the CDR3: TGTGCCAGCAGTTACACTCCGGGACTAGACTCCCAAAACACCATATATTTT.

This clonotype showed up just a few times. This chain connects TRBV5-1 to TRBJ2-7; D is possibly TRBD2 (6 bases). CDR1 and CDR2 from the germline V gene are SGHRS and YFSETQ. V lost 2 bases and J 3 bases, leaving 12 bases between the germline ends. The CDR3 has 14 amino acids. This CDR3 is CASSFGGVVYEQYF. The CDR3 coding sequence is TGCGCCAGCAGCTTCGGCGGGGTTGTCTACGAGCAGTACTTC.

This clonotype was found many times. The chain recombines TRBV5-8 with TRBJ2-5, with unresolved D. This CDR3 has 13 residues. The germline V gene has CDR1 SGHTS and CDR2 YDEGEE. Trimming pared 1 base from V and 4 bases from J, leaving 8 bases between. The CDR3 DNA sequence: TGTGCCAGCAGCTTGTGGATGGCAGAGACCCAGTACTTC. This codes for CASSLWMAETQYF. The entire variable domain, with the rest obtained from reference TRBV5-8 and TRBJ2-5, is as follows: EAGVTQSPTHLIKTRGQQATLRCSPISGHTSVYWYQQALGLGLQFLLWYDEGEERNRGNFPPRFSGRQFPNYSSELNVNALELEDSALYLCASSLWMAETQYFGPGTRLLVL.

This clonotype was picked up many times. The chain carries TRBV27 and TRBJ2-7; unclear D gene. CDR1 and CDR2 from the germline V gene are MNHEY and SMNVEV (reference sequence). The CDR3 spans 14 residues. V lost 4 bases to trimming and J lost 6 bases, with 16 bases between them. As DNA, the CDR3 is TGTGCCAGCAGTTCCCCCCCCACTCGGGCCGAGCAGTACTTC. This gives the protein CASSSPPTRAEQYF.

This clonotype was seen many times. V gene TRBV27 combines with J gene TRBJ1-1, with TRBD1 as a possible D gene (5 bases). From germline, CDR1 is MNHEY and CDR2 SMNVEV (reference sequence). The CDR3 is made up of 15 amino acids. Trimming cost V 2 bases and J 7 bases, with 17 bases left between them. CDR3 sequence: CASSLVGGGTNEAFF. Here the CDR3 DNA reads TGTGCCAGCAGTTTAGTCGGGGGGGGTACTAATGAAGCTTTCTTT.

The chain uses TRBV9 and TRBJ1-4; D remains ambiguous. The CDR3 loop spans 15 amino acids. Germline loops: CDR1 SGDLS, CDR2 YYNGEE. V lost 2 bases and J lost 6, with 14 bases in between. CDR3 nucleotides: TGTGCCAGCAGCGTCTCAAAGGATGATTATGAAAAACTGTTTTTT. As protein: CASSVSKDDYEKLFF.

The chain joins TRBV6-1 to TRBJ1-5; weak D call: TRBD1 (6 bases). The CDR3 has 14 residues. Germline V lookup: CDR1 MNHNS, CDR2 SASEGT. V was trimmed by 4 bases and J by 4 bases, leaving 11 bases between them. CDR3 amino acids: CASSGGGLNQPQHF. CDR3 DNA sequence: TGTGCCAGCAGTGGAGGGGGTTTAAATCAGCCCCAGCATTTT.

This clonotype was picked up a small number of times. Possible read error: a much larger clone is one base away. The chain uses TRBV12-3 or TRBV12-4 and TRBJ2-1, with D perhaps TRBD2 (6 bases). This CDR3 is 13 amino acids long. CDR3 region: CAGSPGAGNEQFF. The CDR3 DNA sequence: TGTGCCGGCAGTCCGGGAGCCGGGAATGAGCAGTTCTTC.

The chain combines TRBV29-1 with TRBJ2-5; 8 positions match TRBD1. The CDR3 is made up of 12 amino acids. In germline, CDR1 is SQVTM, CDR2 ANQGSEA. Germline trimming cut 6 bases from V and 5 bases from J; bases unmatched to any gene: 5. CDR3 in amino acids: CSVGQVGETQYF. In DNA, the CDR3 is TGCAGCGTGGGACAGGTCGGGGAGACCCAGTACTTC. The full variable domain, completed using reference TRBV29-1 and TRBJ2-5, is SAVISQKPSRDICQRGTSLTIQCQVDSQVTMMFWYRQQPGQSLTLIATANQGSEATYESGFVIDKFPISRPNLTFSTLTVSNMSPEDSSIYLCSVGQVGETQYFGPGTRLLVL.

This clonotype was found many times. The V and J genes are TRBV7-9 and TRBJ2-7, with 10 bases that match TRBD2. This CDR3 contains 16 residues. From germline, CDR1 is SEHNR and CDR2 FQNEAQ (reference sequence). Losses at the gene ends were 3 bases for V and 1 base for J; bases not matched to a gene: 6. The CDR3: CASSFGTSGASYEQYF. CDR3 DNA: TGTGCCAGCAGCTTCGGTACTAGCGGGGCTTCCTACGAGCAGTACTTC.

This clonotype came up a few times. V is TRBV29-1 and J is TRBJ1-2, with no clear D. This CDR3 has 12 residues. Germline V gene sequence: CDR1 SQVTM, CDR2 ANQGSEA. Deletions cut 7 bases from V and 5 bases from J, with 14 bases between. The CDR3 spells CSALPDGYGYTF. The CDR3 DNA follows: TGCAGCGCATTACCGGACGGTTATGGCTACACCTTC.

This clonotype was seen a single time. This may be a read error, as it is one base from a much larger clone. The rearrangement links TRBV27 to TRBJ2-7, with D maybe TRBD2 (6 bases). The CDR3 is made up of 16 amino acids. The germline V gene encodes CDR1 MNHEY and CDR2 SMNVEV (reference sequence). V was pared by 2 bases and J by 5 bases, with 19 bases between. The CDR3 DNA follows: TGTGCCAGCAGTTTACCGGGACGGGGGATCTTCCACGAGCAGTACTTC. Translated: CASSLPGRGIFHEQYF.

This clonotype was recorded many times. The J gene is TRBJ2-3, the V gene TRBV20-1; TRBD2 aligns across 10 bases. Germline V gene sequence: CDR1 DFQATT, CDR2 SNEGSKA (reference sequence). The V gene end was trimmed by 6 bases and the J gene end by 0 bases; junction bases not matched to a gene: 12. There are 17 residues in the CDR3. In DNA form, the CDR3 reads TGCAGTGCACCAGCTAGCGGGAGTATAACCAGCACAGATACGCAGTATTTT. This translates into CSAPASGSITSTDTQYF.

A remark on this clonotype: A much larger clone lies one base from this, so it may be a read error. The rearrangement links TRBV2 to TRBJ1-6; 9 bases line up with TRBD1. This CDR3 has 14 residues. CDR1 is SNHLY, CDR2 FYNNEI, per germline. After removal of 7 bases from V and 8 bases from J, the junction contained 6 bases not matched to a gene. The CDR3 is CASKPGQGDSPLHF. CDR3 in DNA: TGTGCCAGCAAACCGGGACAGGGAGATTCACCCCTCCACTTT.

This clonotype came up many times. The chain is built from TRBV12-3 or TRBV12-4 and TRBJ2-7; a possible D gene is TRBD2 (6 bases). The CDR3 extends over 15 amino acids. Trimming shortened V by 2 bases and J by 0 bases, and 11 bases separated the two germline ends. As DNA, the CDR3 is TGTGCCAGCAGTTTACGCGGGACCTACTCCTACGAGCAGTACTTC. Residues: CASSLRGTYSYEQYF.

This clonotype came up a few times. This chain uses TRBV5-1 with TRBJ2-5; D possibly matches TRBD1 or TRBD2 (6 bases each). The CDR3 loop spans 12 amino acids. Germline CDR1 is SGHRS and CDR2 is YFSETQ. V was cut by 6 bases and J by 5 bases, with 11 bases left in between. The CDR3 region is CASTRGGETQYF. Written as DNA, the CDR3 is TGCGCCAGCACCCGAGGGGGGGAGACCCAGTACTTC. Full variable domain (outside the CDR3, taken from reference TRBV5-1 and TRBJ2-5): KAGVTQTPRYLIKTRGQQVTLSCSPISGHRSVSWYQQTPGQGLQFLFEYFSETQRNKGNFPGRFSGRQFSNSRSEMNVSTLELGDSALYLCASTRGGETQYFGPGTRLLVL.

This chain joins TRBV27 and TRBJ1-3; weak D call: TRBD1 (6 bases). V lost 0 bases and J 0 bases, leaving 15 bases between the germline ends. The CDR3 is 18 residues long. Germline CDR1 and CDR2: MNHEY and SMNVEV (reference sequence). CDR3 DNA sequence: TGTGCCAGCAGTTTATCGAGGGGGGGGGCCGACTCTGGAAACACCATATATTTT. Translating gives CASSLSRGGADSGNTIYF.

The chain recombines TRBV18 with TRBJ1-3; D uncertain. The CDR3 extends over 14 amino acids. The V gene lost 7 bases and the J gene lost 0 bases, with 10 bases spanning the gap. The germline gives CDR1 KGHSH, CDR2 LQKENI. The CDR3 DNA follows: TGTGCCAGCTTAAGGGAGAGCTCTGGAAACACCATATATTTT. It translates to CASLRESSGNTIYF.

This rearrangement joins TRBV20-1 to TRBJ2-2, with 7 bases lining up with TRBD2. Trimming took 0 bases from V and 6 from J; bases not matched to a gene: 7. This CDR3 is 15 amino acids long. CDR1 is DFQATT, CDR2 SNEGSKA, per germline (reference sequence). The CDR3 region has the DNA TGCAGTGCTAGAGATCCCGAAGGGAGGGCCGGGGAGCTGTTTTTT. This encodes CSARDPEGRAGELFF.

A few counts support this clonotype. The chain carries TRBV6-5 and TRBJ2-6; 7 bases line up with TRBD1. The germline V gene has CDR1 MNHEY and CDR2 SVGAGI. J was trimmed by 5 bases and V by 6 bases; bases with no gene match: 16. This CDR3 comprises 18 residues. CDR3 residues: CASSPAEGQSFWANVLTF. DNA of the CDR3: TGTGCCAGCAGCCCAGCCGAGGGACAGAGTTTTTGGGCCAACGTCCTGACTTTC.

The chain recombines TRBV28 with TRBJ2-2; D might be TRBD1 (6 bases). CDR1 is MDHEN, CDR2 SYDVKM, per germline. The V and J ends lost 6 bases and 4 bases respectively, with 15 bases between them. The CDR3 extends over 15 amino acids. The CDR3 DNA is TGTGCCAGCAGGGTGATAACAGGGCCCACCGGGGAGCTGTTTTTT. Translated, it gives CASRVITGPTGELFF.

The V call is TRBV15, the J call TRBJ1-6; D is unresolved. Per germline, CDR1 LNHNV and CDR2 YYDKDF (reference sequence). Trimming left V 0 bases short and J 9 bases short, with 15 bases between. The CDR3 runs to 16 residues. The CDR3 loop is CATSRDVALNRSPLHF. DNA of the CDR3: TGTGCCACCAGCAGAGATGTGGCCCTAAACCGTTCACCCCTCCACTTT.

As regards this clonotype: A much larger clone sits a single nucleotide away, making a read error possible. The V gene is TRBV3-1, the J gene TRBJ1-2; D remains ambiguous. The V end lost 1 base, the J end lost 8 bases, and 14 bases lay between the germline ends. Germline V gives CDR1 LGHDT, CDR2 YNNKEL (reference sequence). The CDR3 consists of 14 residues. CDR3 region: CASSQGRGVGGYTF. The CDR3 nucleotides read TGTGCCAGCAGCCAAGGTCGCGGGGTAGGCGGCTACACCTTC. Full variable domain (missing parts from reference TRBV3-1 and TRBJ1-2): DTAVSQTPKYLVTQMGNDKSIKCEQNLGHDTMYWYKQDSKKFLKIMFSYNNKELIINETVPNRFSPKSPDKAHLNLHINSLELGDSAVYFCASSQGRGVGGYTFGSGTRLTVV.

The sample holds many counts of this clonotype. The rearrangement uses TRBV20-1 and TRBJ2-5; D not resolved. Germline V gives CDR1 DFQATT, CDR2 SNEGSKA (reference sequence). Trimming shortened V by 5 bases and J by 6 bases, and 16 bases separated the two germline ends. The CDR3 totals 13 residues. In DNA form, the CDR3 reads TGCAGTGCTTCTAGATCGGCCCTAAAGACCCAGTACTTC. Amino acids: CSASRSALKTQYF.